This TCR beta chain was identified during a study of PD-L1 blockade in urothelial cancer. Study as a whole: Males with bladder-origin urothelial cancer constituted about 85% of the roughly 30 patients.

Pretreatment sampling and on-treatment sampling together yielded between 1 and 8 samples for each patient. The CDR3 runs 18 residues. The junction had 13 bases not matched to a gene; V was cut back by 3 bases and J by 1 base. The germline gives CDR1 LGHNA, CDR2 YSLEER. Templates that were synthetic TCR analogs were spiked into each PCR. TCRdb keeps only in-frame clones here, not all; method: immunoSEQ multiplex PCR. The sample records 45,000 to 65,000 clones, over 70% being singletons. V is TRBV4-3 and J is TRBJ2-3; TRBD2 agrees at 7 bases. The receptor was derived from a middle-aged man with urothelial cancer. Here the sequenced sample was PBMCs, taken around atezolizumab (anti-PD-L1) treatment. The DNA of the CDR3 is TGCGCCAGCAGCCACCTCATCGGGGGACTACCCGGCACAGATACGCAGTATTTT. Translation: CASSHLIGGLPGTDTQYF.